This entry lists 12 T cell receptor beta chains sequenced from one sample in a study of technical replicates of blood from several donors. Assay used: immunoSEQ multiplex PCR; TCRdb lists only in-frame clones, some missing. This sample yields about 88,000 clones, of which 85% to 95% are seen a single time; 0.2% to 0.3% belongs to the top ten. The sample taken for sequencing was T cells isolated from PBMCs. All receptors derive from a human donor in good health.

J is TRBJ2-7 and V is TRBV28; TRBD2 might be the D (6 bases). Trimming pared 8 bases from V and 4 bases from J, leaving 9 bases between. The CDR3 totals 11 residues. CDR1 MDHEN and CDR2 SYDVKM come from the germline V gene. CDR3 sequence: CASRERYEQYF. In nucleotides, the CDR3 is TGTGCCAGCCGGGAGCGGTACGAGCAGTACTTC.

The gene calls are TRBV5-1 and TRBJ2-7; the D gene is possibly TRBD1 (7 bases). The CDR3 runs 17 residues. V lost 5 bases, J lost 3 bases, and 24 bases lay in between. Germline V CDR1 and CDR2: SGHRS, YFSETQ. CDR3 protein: CASRREEGALFIYEQYF. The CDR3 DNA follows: TGCGCCAGCAGGAGGGAGGAGGGGGCACTTTTTATCTACGAGCAGTACTTC.

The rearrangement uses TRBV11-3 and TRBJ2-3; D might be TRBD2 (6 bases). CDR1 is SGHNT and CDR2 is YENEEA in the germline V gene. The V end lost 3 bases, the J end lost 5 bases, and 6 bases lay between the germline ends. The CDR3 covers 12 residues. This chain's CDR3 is CASSLGGDTQYF. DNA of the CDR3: TGTGCCAGCAGCTTGGGAGGAGATACGCAGTATTTT.

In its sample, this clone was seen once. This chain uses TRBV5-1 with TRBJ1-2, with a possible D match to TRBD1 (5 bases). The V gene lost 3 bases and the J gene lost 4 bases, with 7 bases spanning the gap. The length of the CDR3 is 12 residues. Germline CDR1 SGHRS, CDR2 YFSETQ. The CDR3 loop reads CASSSDSYGYTF. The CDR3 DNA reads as TGCGCCAGCAGCTCCGACAGCTATGGCTACACCTTC.

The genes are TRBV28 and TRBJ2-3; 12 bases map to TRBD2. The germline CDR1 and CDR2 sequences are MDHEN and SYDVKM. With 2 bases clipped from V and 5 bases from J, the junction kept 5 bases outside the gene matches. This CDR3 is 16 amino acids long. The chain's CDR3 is CASSLPSGGAGDTQYF. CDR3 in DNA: TGTGCCAGCAGTTTACCTAGCGGGGGGGCTGGAGATACGCAGTATTTT.

Here the CDR3 DNA reads TGTGCCAGCAGCCAAGACCCGGGACTAGCCGGGGATGAGCAGTTCTTC. Protein product: CASSQDPGLAGDEQFF. The gene calls are TRBV4-2 and TRBJ2-1; 9 nucleotides align to TRBD2. The trim removed 0 bases at V and 8 bases at J, leaving 8 bases unmatched. Germline V gene lookup returns CDR1 LGHNA and CDR2 YNFKEQ. The CDR3 length is 16 residues.

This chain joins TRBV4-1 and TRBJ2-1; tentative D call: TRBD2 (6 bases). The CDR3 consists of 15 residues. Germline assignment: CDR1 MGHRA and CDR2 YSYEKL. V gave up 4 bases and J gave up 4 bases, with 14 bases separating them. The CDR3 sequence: CASSPWGEGYNEQFF. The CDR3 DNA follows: TGCGCCAGCAGCCCGTGGGGGGAAGGGTACAATGAGCAGTTCTTC.

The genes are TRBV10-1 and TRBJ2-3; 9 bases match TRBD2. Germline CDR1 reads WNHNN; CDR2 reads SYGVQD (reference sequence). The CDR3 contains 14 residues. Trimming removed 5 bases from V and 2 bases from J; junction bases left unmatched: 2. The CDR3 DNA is TGCGCCAGCAGTAGCGGGAGGACCACAGATACGCAGTATTTT. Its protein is CASSSGRTTDTQYF.

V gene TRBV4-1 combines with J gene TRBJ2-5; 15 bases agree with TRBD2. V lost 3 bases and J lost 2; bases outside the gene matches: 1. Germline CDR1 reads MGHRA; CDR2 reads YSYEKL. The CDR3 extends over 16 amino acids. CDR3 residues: CASSQGLAGGQETQYF. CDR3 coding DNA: TGCGCCAGCAGCCAGGGACTAGCGGGGGGACAAGAGACCCAGTACTTC.

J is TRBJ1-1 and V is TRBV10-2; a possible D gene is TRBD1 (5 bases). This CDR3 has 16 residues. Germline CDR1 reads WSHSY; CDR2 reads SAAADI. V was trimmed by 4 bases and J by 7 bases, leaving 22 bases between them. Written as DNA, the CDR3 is TGCGCCAGCAGTGTACGTTCTACAGGCGTGCGATATGAAGCTTTCTTT. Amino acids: CASSVRSTGVRYEAFF.

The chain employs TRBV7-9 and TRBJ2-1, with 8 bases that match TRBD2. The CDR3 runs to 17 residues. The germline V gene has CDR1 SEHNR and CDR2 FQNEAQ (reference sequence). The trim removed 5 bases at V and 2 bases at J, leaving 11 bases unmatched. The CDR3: CASSPYRTSRTYNEQFF. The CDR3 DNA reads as TGTGCCAGCAGCCCGTACAGGACTAGCCGGACCTACAATGAGCAGTTCTTC.

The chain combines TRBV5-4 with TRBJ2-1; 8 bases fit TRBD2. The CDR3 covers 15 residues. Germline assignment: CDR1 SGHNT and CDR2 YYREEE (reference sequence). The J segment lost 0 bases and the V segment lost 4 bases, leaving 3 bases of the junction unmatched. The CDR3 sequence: CASSQRGSSYNEQFF. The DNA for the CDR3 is TGTGCCAGCAGCCAGCGGGGGAGCTCCTACAATGAGCAGTTCTTC.